What follows describes a single T cell receptor (beta chain). The antigen it recognizes is unknown. A much larger clone lies one base from this, so it may be a read error. This specimen belongs to a study of T cells in Graves' hyperthyroidism and ophthalmopathy (dated by TCRdb to about 2019). A note on the overall study: Peripheral blood samples were taken at initial diagnosis, before any treatment was given. Following sampling, methimazole starting at 30 mg daily was given to hyperthyroidism patients, and high-dose intravenous methylprednisolone was given to ophthalmopathy patients. The 85 to 100 discovery patients were randomly split 7:3 into training and test sets. TCR Vbeta CDR3 sequencing of approximately 140 peripheral blood samples (fewer than 45 ophthalmopathy, 75 to 85 hyperthyroidism and roughly 17 progressor patients) is reported in the paper. To identify TCR V-J signatures that set the groups apart, the researchers used a discovery cohort of 100 or so patients, made up of 40 to 45 with Graves' ophthalmopathy and some 55 with stable Graves' hyperthyroidism. Thyroid tissue and blood T-cell repertoires from about 6 Graves' hyperthyroidism patients were also compared in the study. Prospective prediction of ophthalmopathy was tested in an independent validation cohort consisting of some 19 hyperthyroidism patients and 15 or so patients who later progressed to ophthalmopathy.

TCR beta CDR3 regions were amplified from RNA transcripts. The TCR CDR3 was subjected to a first round of RT-PCR using the HTBI primer set and the Qiagen OneStep RT-PCR kit. The libraries were constructed in a second round of multiplex PCR and then size-selected and purified. The libraries were sequenced on an Illumina HiSeq2000 using paired-end 100 bp reads. The authors' pipeline ran thus. SOAPnuke was used to process the raw data, throwing out any read that contained adapters or uncalled bases, had a mean Phred below 15, or lacked an exact constant-primer or identifier match. High-quality paired reads were merged using COPE v1.2.5, and each unique nucleotide sequence was defined as a clonotype. MiTCR v1.1 was used to align the clonotypes against IMGT TRBV, TRBD and TRBJ reference segments. Analysis was restricted to V-J combinations with a frequency above 0.0001, which covered roughly 99% of repertoires. The TCS score was defined as the ratio of F50 (clonal expansion) to E x V (chaos), calculated using BLOSUM62-based TCRdist between CDR3 peptides within each V-J. Welch's t-statistics and random forest reduced 500 to 550 V-J features to 10 to 15, which were used in a naive Bayes classifier (R e1071). TCRdb handled the public reads itself, with Q25 trimming in fastp and clone calling in MiXCR, and kept productive beta chains. All rows with the same CDR3 protein become a single entry with the most common DNA and genes. The V and J calls come from TCRdb's annotation, not from the publication. The sample table records more than 350,000 distinct CDR3 sequences; approximately 17% of these occur just once. Around a third of the sample goes to the ten largest clones.

The hyperthyroidism patients were between 18 and 65 years old and newly diagnosed, with a disease duration of less than 2 months. Patients with uncontrolled infections, other autoimmune diseases, pregnancy or lactation were excluded. Clinical symptoms, serum thyroxine and TRAb, thyroid ultrasound, and orbital computed tomography formed the basis for the diagnoses. Blood from progressor patients was collected at the time of first diagnosis with hyperthyroidism, before any ophthalmopathy symptoms had appeared. Ficoll-Paque density gradient centrifugation was used to isolate PBMCs from 8 to 10 ml of fresh peripheral blood. Progressor patients were defined as those initially diagnosed with Graves' hyperthyroidism in whom ophthalmopathy developed during follow-up. Total RNA was extracted using Trizol reagent, and RNA quality was assessed on an Agilent 2100 Bioanalyzer. The investigation overall reported the following: Blood samples also contained most of the expanded thyroid clonotypes (frequency above 0.001), which suggests that blood repertoires may reflect thyroid immune responses. Sample size was not statistically predetermined, and investigators were not blinded to group allocation. In validation, the model predicted progression to ophthalmopathy a median of approximately 6.3 months before onset, with about 67% sensitivity and roughly 77% specificity. A model built on a 13 V-J signature distinguished ophthalmopathy from stable hyperthyroidism, reaching 85% to 90% sensitivity and 81.08% specificity in cross-validation and 80%/75% in testing.

Sequences were obtained from blood. This clonotype was obtained from a woman aged 25-40 years with Graves' hyperthyroidism that later progressed to Graves' ophthalmopathy.

CDR3 reads: CASRETGGHERLFF. The nucleotide sequence is TGTGCCAGCAGGGAGACAGGGGGTCACGAAAGACTGTTTTTT. The V gene is TRBV6-1 and the J gene is TRBJ1-4; TRBD1 agrees with 9 junctional bases. The CDR3, from cysteine to phenylalanine, totals 14 residues. The retained sequence is limited to the CDR3, 42 bases, with the frame set at the first base. The CDR1 and CDR2 encoded by the germline V gene are MNHNS and SASEGT.